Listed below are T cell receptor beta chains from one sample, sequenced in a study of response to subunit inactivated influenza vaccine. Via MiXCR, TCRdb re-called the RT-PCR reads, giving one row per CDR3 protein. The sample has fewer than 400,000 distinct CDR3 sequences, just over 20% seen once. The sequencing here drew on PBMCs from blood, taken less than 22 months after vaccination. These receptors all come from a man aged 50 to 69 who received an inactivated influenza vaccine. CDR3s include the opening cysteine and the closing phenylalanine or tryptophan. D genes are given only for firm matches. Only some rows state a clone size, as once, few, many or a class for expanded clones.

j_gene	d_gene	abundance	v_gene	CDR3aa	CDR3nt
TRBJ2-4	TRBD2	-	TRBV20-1	CSANRISGSTAKNIQYF	TGCAGTGCTAACCGAATTAGCGGGAGTACCGCCAAAAACATTCAGTACTTC
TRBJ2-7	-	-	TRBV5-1	CASRPVGVFAYEQYF	TGCGCCAGCCGACCGGTGGGAGTGTTTGCCTACGAGCAGTACTTC
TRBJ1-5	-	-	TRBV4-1	CASSPDSWEPQHF	TGCGCCAGCAGCCCAGACAGTTGGGAGCCCCAGCATTTT
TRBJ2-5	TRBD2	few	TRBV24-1	CATSGSGGGLSYETQYF	TGTGCCACCAGTGGTTCTGGGGGAGGGCTATCGTATGAGACCCAGTACTTC
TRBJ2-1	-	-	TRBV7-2	CASSLETSAEQFF	TGTGCCAGCAGCTTAGAAACATCGGCCGAGCAGTTCTTC
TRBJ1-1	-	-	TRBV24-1	CATSRGAEAFF	TGTGCCACCAGCCGCGGGGCAGAAGCTTTCTTT
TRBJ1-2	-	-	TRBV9	CASSALGGNYGYTF	TGTGCCAGCAGCGCCCTGGGCGGTAACTATGGCTACACCTTC
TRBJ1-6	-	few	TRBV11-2	CASSSNFVHYNSPLHF	TGTGCCAGCAGCTCCAATTTCGTGCACTATAATTCACCCCTCCACTTT
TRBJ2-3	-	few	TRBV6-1	CASREYRTGLTDTQYF	TGTGCCAGCAGGGAGTATCGAACAGGGCTTACAGATACGCAGTATTTT
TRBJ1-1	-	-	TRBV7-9	CASSPPKRNTEAFF	TGTGCCAGCAGCCCCCCGAAGAGGAACACTGAAGCTTTCTTT
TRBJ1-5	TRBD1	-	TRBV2	CASRGDRERGQPQHF	TGTGCCAGCAGGGGGGACAGGGAGCGGGGTCAGCCCCAGCATTTT
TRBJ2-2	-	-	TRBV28	CASSPMGRKLITGELFF	TGTGCCAGCAGTCCGATGGGACGGAAACTAATCACCGGGGAGCTGTTTTTT
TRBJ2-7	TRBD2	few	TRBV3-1	CASSHSPGLVGEQYF	TGTGCCAGCAGCCACTCGCCGGGACTAGTTGGCGAGCAGTACTTC
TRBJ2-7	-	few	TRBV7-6	CASSWRQEPSYEQYF	TGTGCCAGCAGCTGGAGACAGGAGCCCTCCTACGAGCAGTACTTC
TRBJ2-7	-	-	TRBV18	CASSPGRISYEQYF	TGTGCCAGCTCGCCCGGACGGATCTCCTACGAGCAGTACTTC
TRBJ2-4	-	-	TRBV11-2	CASSRGAEENIQYF	TGTGCCAGCAGCCGAGGGGCTGAGGAAAACATTCAGTACTTC
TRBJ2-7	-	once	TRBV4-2	CASSQDVAIEQYF	TGTGCCAGCAGCCAAGACGTGGCGATTGAGCAGTACTTC
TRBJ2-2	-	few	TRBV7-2	CASSSLGVTGELFF	TGTGCCAGCAGCTCCCTCGGTGTTACCGGGGAGCTGTTTTTT
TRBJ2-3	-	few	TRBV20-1	CSARDPGQGSTDTQYF	TGCAGTGCTAGAGATCCAGGGCAGGGCAGCACAGATACGCAGTATTTT
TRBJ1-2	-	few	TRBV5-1	CASSLGSQHYGYTF	TGCGCCAGCAGCTTGGGGAGTCAGCACTATGGCTACACCTTC
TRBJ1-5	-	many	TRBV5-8	CASSLDGKDSNQPQHF	TGTGCCAGCAGCTTGGACGGAAAAGATAGCAATCAGCCCCAGCATTTT
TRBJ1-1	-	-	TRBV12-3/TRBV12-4	CASRIGRHNTEAFF	TGTGCCAGCAGGATCGGACGGCATAACACTGAAGCTTTCTTT
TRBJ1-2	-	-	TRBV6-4	CASSDSTGGVGYTF	TGTGCCAGCAGTGACTCCACCGGTGGTGTGGGCTACACCTTC
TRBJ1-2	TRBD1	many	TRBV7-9	CASSLPGQGNGYTF	TGTGCCAGCAGCTTACCGGGACAGGGGAATGGCTACACCTTC
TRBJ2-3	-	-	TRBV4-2	CASSQGTLTDTQYF	TGTGCCAGCAGCCAAGGTACCCTCACAGATACGCAGTATTTT
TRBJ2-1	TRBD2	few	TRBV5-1	CASSPGEGGEQFF	TGCGCCAGCAGCCCGGGGGAGGGCGGTGAGCAGTTCTTC
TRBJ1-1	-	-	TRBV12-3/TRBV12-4	CASSSLGKNTEAFF	TGTGCCAGCAGCAGTCTCGGAAAGAACACTGAAGCTTTCTTT
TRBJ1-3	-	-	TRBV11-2	CASSRGTVGNTIYF	TGTGCCAGCAGCCGAGGGACGGTTGGAAACACCATATATTTT
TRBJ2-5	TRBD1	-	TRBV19	CASSTKGQYQETQYF	TGTGCCAGTAGTACAAAGGGACAGTACCAAGAGACCCAGTACTTC
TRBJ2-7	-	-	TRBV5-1	CASSPREPNYEQYF	TGCGCCAGCAGCCCGCGGGAACCCAACTACGAGCAGTACTTC
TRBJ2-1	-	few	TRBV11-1	CASSLKGYEQFF	TGTGCCAGCAGTCTCAAGGGATATGAGCAGTTCTTC
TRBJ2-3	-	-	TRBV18	CASSHTQGGGTDTQYF	TGTGCCAGCTCCCACACCCAGGGTGGTGGCACAGATACGCAGTATTTT
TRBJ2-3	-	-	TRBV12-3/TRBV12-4	CASSQTGAGYRTDTQYF	TGTGCCAGCAGCCAGACGGGGGCCGGGTATCGCACAGATACGCAGTATTTT
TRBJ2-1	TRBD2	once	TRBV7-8	CASSGRRFAAGGPDEQFF	TGTGCCAGCAGCGGCAGAAGGTTTGCGGCGGGGGGGCCCGATGAGCAGTTCTTC
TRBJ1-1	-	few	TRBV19	CASSIFGTPNTEAFF	TGTGCCAGTAGTATTTTCGGGACACCTAACACTGAAGCTTTCTTT